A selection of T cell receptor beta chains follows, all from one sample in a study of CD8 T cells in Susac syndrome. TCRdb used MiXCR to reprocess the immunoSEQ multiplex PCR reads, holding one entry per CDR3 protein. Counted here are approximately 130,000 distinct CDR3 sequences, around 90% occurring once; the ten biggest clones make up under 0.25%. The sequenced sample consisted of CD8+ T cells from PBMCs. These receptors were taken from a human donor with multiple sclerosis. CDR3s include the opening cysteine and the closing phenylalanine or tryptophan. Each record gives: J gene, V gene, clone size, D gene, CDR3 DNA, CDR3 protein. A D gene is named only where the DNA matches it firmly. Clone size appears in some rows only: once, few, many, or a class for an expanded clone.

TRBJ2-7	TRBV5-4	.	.	TGTGCCAGCAGCGGACTCCTACCCTACGAGCAGTACTTC	CASSGLLPYEQYF
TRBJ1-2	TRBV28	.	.	TGTGCCAGCAGTTTTCACGATGGCTACACCTTC	CASSFHDGYTF
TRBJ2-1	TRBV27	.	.	TGTGCCAGCAGTTTAGATGGGGCGAATGAGCAGTTCTTC	CASSLDGANEQFF
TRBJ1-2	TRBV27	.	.	TGTGCCAGCGCTTATGGGGCAGGGTTCCATGGCTACACCTTC	CASAYGAGFHGYTF
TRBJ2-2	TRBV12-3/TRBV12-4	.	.	TGTGCCAGCAGTCCAGAGGGCTGGACCGGGGAGCTGTTTTTT	CASSPEGWTGELFF
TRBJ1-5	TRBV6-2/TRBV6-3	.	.	TGTGCCAGCAGTTGGGGGGCGAGTGTTGGGCAGCCCCAGCATTTT	CASSWGASVGQPQHF
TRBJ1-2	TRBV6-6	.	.	TGTGCCAGCAGTTACGACAGCCCGGAGGGCTACACCTTC	CASSYDSPEGYTF
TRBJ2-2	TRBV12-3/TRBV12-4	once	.	TGTGCCAGCAGAGAAAGACGGGAGACGAACACCGGGGAGCTGTTTTTT	CASRERRETNTGELFF
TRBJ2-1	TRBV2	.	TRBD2	TGTGCCAGCAGCCCGGGACTAGCGGTAAATGAGCAGTTCTTC	CASSPGLAVNEQFF
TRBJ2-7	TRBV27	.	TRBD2	TGTGCCAGCAGTTCCATAGCGGGAGATTTATACGAGCAGTACTTC	CASSSIAGDLYEQYF
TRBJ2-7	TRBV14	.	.	TGTGCCAGCAGCCAAGATAGGGGGGGACCTTCCTACGAGCAGTACTTC	CASSQDRGGPSYEQYF
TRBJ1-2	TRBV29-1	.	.	TGCAGCGTCCCTAGTCCCGTTAGCTATGGCTACACCTTC	CSVPSPVSYGYTF
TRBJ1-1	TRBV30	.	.	TGTGCCTGGAGTGGAGGAGGTGAAGCTTTCTTT	CAWSGGGEAFF
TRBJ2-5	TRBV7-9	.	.	TGTGCCAGCAGCTTACCGGCGGGAGAGACCCAGTACTTC	CASSLPAGETQYF
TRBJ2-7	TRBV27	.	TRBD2	TGTGCCAGTACGACCTCTAGCGGGAGGGCCGGTTACGAGCAGTACTTC	CASTTSSGRAGYEQYF
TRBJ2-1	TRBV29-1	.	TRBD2	TGCAGCGTGGCGGGACTAGCGGGAGGTAATGAGCAGTTCTTC	CSVAGLAGGNEQFF
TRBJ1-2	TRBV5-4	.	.	TGTGCCAGCAGCTTGGCGGAACCCGGTGGCTACACCTTC	CASSLAEPGGYTF
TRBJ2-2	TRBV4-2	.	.	TGTGCCAGCAGCCATTTTCCAAACACCGGGGAGCTGTTTTTT	CASSHFPNTGELFF
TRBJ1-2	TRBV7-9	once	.	TGTGCCAGCAGCGACGACAGGAAGGTTCCATATGGCTACACCTTC	CASSDDRKVPYGYTF
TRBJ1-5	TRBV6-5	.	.	TGTGCCAGCAGTCCCACGGCGCGGACACAGCCCCAGCATTTT	CASSPTARTQPQHF
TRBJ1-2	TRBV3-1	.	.	TGTGCCAGCAGCCAAGATTCCGGGCGGATAGGCTATGGCTACACCTTC	CASSQDSGRIGYGYTF
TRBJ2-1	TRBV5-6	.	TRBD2	TGTGCCAGCAGCTTGACTAGCGGGGTCTTCTACAATGAGCAGTTCTTC	CASSLTSGVFYNEQFF
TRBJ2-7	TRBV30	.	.	TGTGCCTGGAGAAGGGGTATCCTCTCCGAGCAGTACTTC	CAWRRGILSEQYF
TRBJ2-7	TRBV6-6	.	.	TGTGCCAGCGCGATGGCCTACGAGCAGTACTTC	CASAMAYEQYF
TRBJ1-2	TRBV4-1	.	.	TGCGCCAGCAGTGGGGTGGCCAACTATGGCTACACCTTC	CASSGVANYGYTF
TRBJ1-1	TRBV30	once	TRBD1	TGTGCCTGGGACAGGGAGGACACTGAAGCTTTCTTT	CAWDREDTEAFF
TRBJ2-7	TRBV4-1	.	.	TGCGCCAGCGGACAAGGGGGCGAGCAGTACTTC	CASGQGGEQYF
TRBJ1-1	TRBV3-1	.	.	TGTGCCAGCAGCCAAGAGGAGGGAGAAGCTTTCTTT	CASSQEEGEAFF
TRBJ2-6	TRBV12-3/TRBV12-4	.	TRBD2	TGTGCCAGCAGTCCGGGACTAGAGGCTGGGGCCAACGTCCTGACTTTC	CASSPGLEAGANVLTF
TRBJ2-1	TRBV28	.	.	TGTGCCAGCAGTCCAGGGAGTGGTGAGCAGTTCTTC	CASSPGSGEQFF
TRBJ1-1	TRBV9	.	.	TGTGCCAGCAGCGCAAATCCGGGACACCTGAACACTGAAGCTTTCTTT	CASSANPGHLNTEAFF
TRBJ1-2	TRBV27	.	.	TGTGCCAGCAGTTTCGGGGGACGAACATATGGCTACACCTTC	CASSFGGRTYGYTF
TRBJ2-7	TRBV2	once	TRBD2	TGTGCCAGCATCGGGACTAGCGGATACGAGCAGTACTTC	CASIGTSGYEQYF
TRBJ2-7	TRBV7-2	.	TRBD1	TGTGCCAGCAGCCCCGTTTATCCAGGGGGCTACGAGCAGTACTTC	CASSPVYPGGYEQYF
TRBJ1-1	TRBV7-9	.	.	TGTGCCAGCAGGGCGGGACACACTGAAGCTTTCTTT	CASRAGHTEAFF
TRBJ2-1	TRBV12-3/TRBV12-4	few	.	TGTGCCAGCAGTTTAGTTGGTGAGCAGTTCTTC	CASSLVGEQFF
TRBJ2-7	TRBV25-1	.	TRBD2	TGTGCCAGCACTCCCCTAGCGGGAGTATACGAGCAGTACTTC	CASTPLAGVYEQYF
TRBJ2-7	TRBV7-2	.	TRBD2	TGTGCCAGCAGCTCGGCTAGCGGGATAGGCGACGAGCAGTACTTC	CASSSASGIGDEQYF
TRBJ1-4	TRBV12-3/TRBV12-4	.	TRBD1	TGTGCCAGCAGTTCCCAAACAGGGGGAACTAATGAAAAACTGTTTTTT	CASSSQTGGTNEKLFF
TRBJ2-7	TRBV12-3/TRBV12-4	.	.	TGTGCCAGCAGTGGCACAGGATCCTCCTACGAGCAGTACTTC	CASSGTGSSYEQYF
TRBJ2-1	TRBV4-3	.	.	TGCGCCAGCAGCCAAGAGGGGGGGCACTACAATGAGCAGTTCTTC	CASSQEGGHYNEQFF
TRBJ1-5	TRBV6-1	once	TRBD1	TGTGCCAGCAGTGCGACGCCGGGACAGGGTTTTCAGCCCCAGCATTTT	CASSATPGQGFQPQHF
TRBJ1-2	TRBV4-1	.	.	TGCGCCAGCAGGGGGCAGGGAGGACCCAATGGCTACACCTTC	CASRGQGGPNGYTF